The next 27 T cell receptor beta chains were all read from a single sample in a study of CD8 T cells in ankylosing spondylitis. Study results and limitations: Typical of ankylosing spondylitis blood, it appeared, was a TCR beta motif of seven to nine highly homologous variants.

Their antigen targets remain unknown. TCRdb reprocessed the 5' RACE reads with MiXCR, giving one entry per CDR3 protein. The data contain some 840,000 distinct CDR3 sequences, around 11% of them singletons. The sample comprised blood, either unsorted or a sorted T cell fraction (not recorded which). These receptors originate from a male donor with ankylosing spondylitis.

This clonotype was counted many times. The chain carries TRBV5-1 and TRBJ1-1, with a tentative D call TRBD1 (6 bases). Germline CDR1 SGHRS, CDR2 YFSETQ. This CDR3 has 12 amino acids. V was cut by 4 bases and J by 11 bases, with 15 bases left in between. The CDR3 region is CASSNRDKYAFF. CDR3 bases: TGCGCCAGCAGCAACCGGGACAAATACGCTTTCTTT.

This rearrangement joins TRBV20-1 to TRBJ2-5, with TRBD2 as a possible D gene (6 bases). This CDR3 comprises 13 residues. Germline V lookup: CDR1 DFQATT, CDR2 SNEGSKA (reference sequence). V was clipped by 1 base and J by 7 bases, with 13 bases between them. CDR3 sequence (DNA): TGCAGTGCTAGAGTCCCGGACGGGGGGACCCAGTACTTC. Its protein is CSARVPDGGTQYF.

There are a few counts of this clonotype. The J gene is TRBJ2-1, the V gene TRBV7-9; D might be TRBD1 (6 bases). CDR3 length equals 14 residues. V gave up 3 bases and J gave up 7 bases, with 13 bases separating them. The V gene's germline CDR1 is SEHNR and CDR2 FQNEAQ (reference sequence). CDR3 coding DNA: TGTGCCAGCAGCTTCCCAGAAGGGGGAAATGAGCAGTTCTTC. Residues: CASSFPEGGNEQFF. Variable domain in full (rest from reference TRBV7-9 and TRBJ2-1): DTGVSQNPRHKITKRGQNVTFRCDPISEHNRLYWYRQTLGQGPEFLTYFQNEAQLEKSRLLSDRFSAERPKGSFSTLEIQRTEQGDSAMYLCASSFPEGGNEQFFGPGTRLTVL.

The rearrangement uses TRBV7-2 and TRBJ2-3; 8 bases are a match to TRBD2. CDR1 is SGHTA and CDR2 is FQGNSA in the germline V gene. The CDR3 covers 14 residues. Germline trimming cut 2 bases from V and 6 bases from J; bases unmatched to any gene: 4. Here the CDR3 DNA reads TGTGCCAGCAGCTTATTCGGGGGGGTCGATACGCAGTATTTT. It yields the protein CASSLFGGVDTQYF.

There are a few counts of this clonotype. The chain uses TRBV20-1 and TRBJ2-2, with D perhaps matching TRBD1 (6 bases). CDR3 length: 14 amino acids. With 5 bases removed from V and 3 bases from J, the gap between germline ends came to 13 bases. The germline V gene encodes CDR1 DFQATT and CDR2 SNEGSKA (reference sequence). The DNA of the CDR3 is TGCAGTGCTGTCCCGGACAGATACACCGGGGAGCTGTTTTTT. It yields the protein CSAVPDRYTGELFF.

The chain has TRBV7-9 and TRBJ2-6; tentative D call: TRBD1 (6 bases). This CDR3 has 16 amino acids. Per the germline V gene, CDR1 is SEHNR and CDR2 is FQNEAQ (reference sequence). Trimming took off 7 bases at V and 4 bases at J, with 17 bases between the two ends. This CDR3 reads CASTTLRGRGANVLTF. The CDR3 nucleotides are TGTGCCAGCACCACCCTCAGGGGACGAGGGGCCAACGTCCTGACTTTC.

The chain couples TRBV28 to TRBJ2-3; 10 nucleotides match TRBD1. The germline CDR1 and CDR2 sequences are MDHEN and SYDVKM. The CDR3 contains 15 residues. J was trimmed by 6 bases and V by 4 bases; bases with no gene match: 7. CDR3 sequence (DNA): TGTGCCAGCAGTTCCTCCGGGACAGGGGCCGATACGCAGTATTTT. This encodes CASSSSGTGADTQYF.

The J gene is TRBJ2-7, the V gene TRBV29-1; a possible D gene is TRBD1 (5 bases). Germline V CDR1 and CDR2: SQVTM, ANQGSEA. CDR3 size: 16 residues. V was trimmed by 0 bases and J by 5 bases, leaving 20 bases between them. The CDR3 DNA is TGCAGCGTTGAAGATGGCCCCGGGCAGGGTGTGAACGAGCAGTACTTC. Encoded protein: CSVEDGPGQGVNEQYF.

This clonotype has at least ten counts. V and J are TRBV7-2 and TRBJ1-4; D gene ambiguous. The CDR3 extends over 12 amino acids. The V end was cut by 5 bases, the J end by 10 bases, with 11 bases between. Germline V CDR1 and CDR2: SGHTA, FQGNSA. This CDR3 is CASSIPDGKLFF. The CDR3 nucleotides are TGTGCCAGCAGCATCCCGGACGGAAAACTGTTTTTT.

A few counts support this clonotype. The chain links TRBV20-1 to TRBJ2-7; TRBD1 or TRBD2 may be the D gene (5 bases each). V was pared by 3 bases and J by 1 base, with 19 bases between. CDR1 is DFQATT, CDR2 SNEGSKA, per germline (reference sequence). This CDR3 spans 16 amino acids. In nucleotides, the CDR3 is TGCAGTGCTAGTGGGGGTAGGGACGGGCGTTCCTACGAGCAGTACTTC. Translating it yields CSASGGRDGRSYEQYF.

The chain links TRBV29-1 to TRBJ1-1; D is undetermined. The CDR3 is 14 amino acids. With 4 bases removed from V and 4 bases from J, the gap between germline ends came to 16 bases. Germline V lookup: CDR1 SQVTM, CDR2 ANQGSEA. The CDR3 DNA follows: TGCAGCGTTGTAGGGCGCTTGACGGGCACTGAAGCTTTCTTT. This gives the protein CSVVGRLTGTEAFF.

V gene TRBV11-2 combines with J gene TRBJ1-1, with D perhaps matching TRBD1 (5 bases). Looked up from germline, CDR1 is SGHAT and CDR2 is FQNNGV. V lost 6 bases and J lost 2, with 19 bases in between. The length of the CDR3 is 16 residues. The CDR3 DNA sequence: TGTGCCAGCAGGATCCGACCGTCGAGGGGCAACACTGAAGCTTTCTTT. Translating gives CASRIRPSRGNTEAFF.

The chain joins TRBV6-1 to TRBJ1-2, with 9 bases aligning to TRBD1. With 6 bases clipped from V and 8 bases from J, the junction kept 10 bases outside the gene matches. Looked up from germline, CDR1 is MNHNS and CDR2 is SASEGT. The CDR3 runs 14 residues. The CDR3 DNA sequence: TGTGCCAGCAGAACGACAGGGGGATCGGACGGCTACACCTTC. It encodes CASRTTGGSDGYTF.

This clonotype has only a few counts. The rearrangement links TRBV7-9 to TRBJ1-1; D is possibly TRBD1 (5 bases). This CDR3 comprises 15 residues. Germline V CDR1 and CDR2: SEHNR, FQNEAQ (reference sequence). Trimming shortened V by 7 bases and J by 4 bases, and 19 bases separated the two germline ends. The CDR3 nucleotides are TGTGCCAGCACCCCAAATGATGAGGGGAGCACTGAAGCTTTCTTT. Translated: CASTPNDEGSTEAFF. The variable domain in full, with the rest retrieved from reference TRBV7-9 and TRBJ1-1, is DTGVSQNPRHKITKRGQNVTFRCDPISEHNRLYWYRQTLGQGPEFLTYFQNEAQLEKSRLLSDRFSAERPKGSFSTLEIQRTEQGDSAMYLCASTPNDEGSTEAFFGQGTRLTVV.

This CDR3 is CATRTSNQPQHF. Written as DNA, the CDR3 is TGTGCCACTCGGACTAGCAATCAGCCCCAGCATTTT. The V gene is TRBV6-1, the J gene TRBJ1-5; D unresolved. This CDR3 spans 12 amino acids. Germline CDR1 is MNHNS and CDR2 is SASEGT. V was cut by 10 bases and J by 0 bases, with 7 bases left in between.

The chain is built from TRBV6-1 and TRBJ1-4, with D possibly TRBD1 on 5 matching bases. CDR1 MNHNS and CDR2 SASEGT come from the germline V gene. V shed 8 bases and J shed 6 bases, with 16 bases lying between them. The CDR3 totals 14 residues. This CDR3 is CASGSGTTDEKLFF. DNA for the CDR3: TGTGCCAGCGGCTCCGGGACTACGGATGAAAAACTGTTTTTT.

This chain uses TRBV20-1 with TRBJ2-7, with TRBD1 identical over 9 bases. The CDR3 contains 15 residues. Losses at the gene ends were 4 bases for V and 2 bases for J; bases not matched to a gene: 9. Per the germline V gene, CDR1 is DFQATT and CDR2 is SNEGSKA (reference sequence). CDR3 in amino acids: CSATGDRDHAYEQYF. CDR3 nucleotides: TGCAGTGCTACTGGGGACAGGGATCACGCCTACGAGCAGTACTTC.

The V gene is TRBV20-1, the J gene TRBJ2-1; D possibly corresponds to TRBD2 (7 bases). With 1 base removed from V and 5 bases from J, the gap between germline ends came to 21 bases. Germline assignment: CDR1 DFQATT and CDR2 SNEGSKA (reference sequence). This CDR3 is built from 17 residues. This CDR3 is CSARVWGQGGTHNEQFF. CDR3 DNA: TGCAGTGCTAGAGTTTGGGGGCAGGGAGGGACTCACAATGAGCAGTTCTTC.

This clonotype was found a few times. V usage is TRBV20-1 and J usage is TRBJ2-3; 11 bases agree with TRBD2. From germline, CDR1 is DFQATT and CDR2 SNEGSKA (reference sequence). Germline trimming cut 0 bases from V and 4 bases from J; bases unmatched to any gene: 6. The CDR3 is 16 residues long. The CDR3 nucleotides are TGCAGTGCTAGAGATAGGCTAGCGGGGGGTGCAGATACGCAGTATTTT. Protein product: CSARDRLAGGADTQYF.

For the CDR3, the DNA is TGCGCCAGCAGCCCAAGGAGCTTAGCCAAAAACATTCAGTACTTC. Protein product: CASSPRSLAKNIQYF. This chain links TRBV4-1 with TRBJ2-4; D unclear. Trimming removed 4 bases at V and 0 bases at J, with 10 bases between. This CDR3 region has 15 residues. Per germline, CDR1 MGHRA and CDR2 YSYEKL.

The chain uses TRBV27 and TRBJ2-7; 7 bases match TRBD2. This CDR3 has 15 residues. Per the germline V gene, CDR1 is MNHEY and CDR2 is SMNVEV (reference sequence). V was pared by 6 bases and J by 0 bases, with 8 bases of the junction left unmatched. The CDR3 region is CASRQTSRSSYEQYF. The CDR3, as DNA: TGTGCCAGCAGGCAGACTAGCCGGTCCTCCTACGAGCAGTACTTC.

DNA for the CDR3: TGCAGTGCTAGAGATTGGCGCGGCGCCCGGACTGAAGCTTTCTTT. As protein: CSARDWRGARTEAFF. The V call is TRBV20-1, the J call TRBJ1-1; D is unresolved. Germline V gives CDR1 DFQATT, CDR2 SNEGSKA (reference sequence). The CDR3 runs 15 residues. Trimming left V 0 bases short and J 5 bases short, with 16 bases between.

The V call is TRBV6-2 or TRBV6-3, the J call TRBJ2-7; TRBD2 aligns across 8 bases. V lost 5 bases, J lost 3 bases, and 6 bases stayed unmatched. Germline V lookup: CDR1 MNHEY, CDR2 SVGEGT. This CDR3 contains 14 residues. The CDR3, as DNA: TGTGCCAGCAGTCGTAGCGGGACCCTCTACGAGCAGTACTTC. Translated, it gives CASSRSGTLYEQYF.

This clonotype showed up many times. The V call is TRBV5-6, the J call TRBJ2-7, with 10 bases matching TRBD2. The CDR3 has 14 residues. Germline V gives CDR1 SGHDT, CDR2 YYEEEE. Trimming took 5 bases from V and 4 from J; bases not matched to a gene: 6. The CDR3 spells CASRRLAGVYEQYF. For the CDR3, the DNA is TGTGCCAGCAGGAGGCTAGCGGGAGTTTACGAGCAGTACTTC.

This clonotype has a single count. The chain combines TRBV20-1 with TRBJ1-4; no reliable D call. The CDR3 spans 13 residues. The V gene lost 5 bases and the J gene lost 1 base, with 8 bases spanning the gap. The germline gives CDR1 DFQATT, CDR2 SNEGSKA (reference sequence). The DNA of the CDR3 is TGCAGTGCTGGAAGGAGAACTAATGAAAAACTGTTTTTT. This encodes CSAGRRTNEKLFF.

The chain couples TRBV6-1 to TRBJ1-4, with D perhaps TRBD1 (5 bases). Trimming stripped 5 bases from V and 12 bases from J, with 19 bases between. The CDR3 is made up of 14 amino acids. Looked up from germline, CDR1 is MNHNS and CDR2 is SASEGT. This CDR3 reads CASSPPGLGRELFF. The CDR3 DNA reads TGTGCCAGCAGTCCACCGGGACTCGGGAGGGAACTGTTTTTT.

This chain joins TRBV28 and TRBJ2-2; D may correspond to TRBD1 or TRBD2 (5 bases each). CDR1 and CDR2 (germline): MDHEN, SYDVKM. V was clipped by 6 bases and J by 1 base, with 18 bases between them. This CDR3 is 17 amino acids long. The CDR3 protein is CASSLNFGALNTGELFF. The CDR3 DNA is TGTGCCAGCAGCCTCAACTTCGGGGCGCTGAACACCGGGGAGCTGTTTTTT.